Sequencing of this T cell receptor beta chain was carried out in a study of a mutant IDH1 vaccine in newly diagnosed glioma. Study-wide context: Onset of vaccination occurred 4-6 weeks following radiotherapy alone, or with temozolomide cycles. Treated patients comprised roughly 60% males and approximately 38% females, mean age about 43 years.

The time point was: week 5, during vaccination. Every vaccine dose comprised 300 ug of mutant IDH1 20-mer peptide plus topical imiquimod. This clone was counted between two and nine times. Its antigen remains unknown. Only in-frame clones appear in the TCRdb table, and some are missing; sequencing was by immunoSEQ multiplex PCR. The table records approximately 37,000 clones, around 60% of them present only once. The receptor was derived from a woman younger than 30 with glioma. Source: PBMCs, taken from a glioma patient whose treatment included an IDH1 peptide vaccine.

CDR3 sequence: CATEGTVNTEAFF. CDR3 DNA: TGTGCCACCGAAGGGACGGTCAACACTGAAGCTTTCTTT. The rearrangement uses TRBV28 and TRBJ1-1; D perhaps matches TRBD1 (5 bases). The CDR3 extends over 13 amino acids. V lost 10 bases and J 2 bases, leaving 14 bases between the germline ends. Germline V gives CDR1 MDHEN, CDR2 SYDVKM.